This TCR beta chain was sequenced during a study of blood T cell repertoires in COVID-19. Study information: Both acute and convalescent COVID-19 samples were obtained from the United States, Italy and Spain.

The CDR3 sequence is 14 residues long. The germline V gene encodes CDR1 SQVTM and CDR2 ANQGSEA. V lost 7 bases to trimming and J lost 9 bases; unmatched junction nucleotides: 8. Libraries were prepared by immunoSEQ multiplex PCR; TCRdb keeps only in-frame clonotypes and omits some of them. Among around 370,000 clones listed, approximately 89% were seen once. The clonotype comes from a woman between 18 and 29 years old who had recovered from COVID-19. The chain joins TRBV29-1 to TRBJ2-1, with 14 bases aligning to TRBD2. Sequencing used peripheral blood. CDR3 sequence reads: CSDGLAGGYGEQFF. Written as DNA, the CDR3 is TGCAGCGATGGACTAGCGGGAGGCTATGGTGAGCAGTTCTTC.